This TCR beta chain was identified in a study of PD-L1 blockade in urothelial cancer. Study overall: The number of prior chemotherapy regimens per patient was 0 to 3.

Trimming removed 0 bases from V and 4 bases from J; junction bases left unmatched: 6. This CDR3 has 16 residues. The V gene's germline CDR1 is LGHNA and CDR2 YSLEER. Synthetically made TCR analog templates were put into each PCR as spikes. TCRdb's copy holds only in-frame clones and misses some; the assay was immunoSEQ multiplex PCR. The sample includes fewer than 45,000 clones, roughly four fifths seen only once; the top ten take 3% to 3.5%. This clonotype was sampled from a man aged 70-80 years with urothelial cancer. The J gene is TRBJ1-2, the V gene TRBV4-3; 9 positions match TRBD1. The specimen comprised PBMCs, sampled around atezolizumab (anti-PD-L1) treatment. The CDR3: CASSQDLGQGPYGYTF. CDR3 DNA: TGCGCCAGCAGCCAAGATCTGGGACAGGGCCCCTATGGCTACACCTTC.